This TCR beta chain was obtained from a study of early T cells in non-severe SARS-CoV-2 infection (dated by TCRdb to about 2021). In terms of the full investigation: Because TCR sequencing was done on bulk RNA from unsorted whole blood, the alpha and beta chains could not be paired.

The cysteine opens and the phenylalanine closes a CDR3 of 14 amino acids. Only the CDR3 region is kept as DNA, spanning 42 bases read in frame from base 1. Trimming costs V 4 bases and J 1 base, and their ends lie 9 bases apart. CDR1 and CDR2 are drawn from the germline V gene (reference sequence): LNHDA, SQIVND. The paper's findings and limits, for the study overall: VDJdb matching was skewed toward anti-spike CD8 responses, so virus-specific expansions were likely underestimated and private and CD4 specificities were missed.

The study was a case-control design nested within a healthcare worker cohort in London, UK, with weekly nasopharyngeal swab PCR tests and blood sampling. Healthcare workers were recruited during the week of the UK lockdown, between 23 and 31 March 2020, and followed weekly for up to roughly 15 weeks. At least ten counts were recorded for this clonotype. This receptor's antigen is unknown. The record has no base qualities; no much larger clone is one base away. Libraries were made using 5' RACE. Sequenced using a NextSeq 500. In the TCR library protocol, unique molecular identifiers were attached to individual cDNA molecules to correct for PCR bias and sequencing error. Sequencing covered both TCR alpha and beta chains, and within each sample the abundances of alpha and beta sequences were tightly co-correlated. In the source study's methods: V gene, J gene and CDR3 annotation of TCR sequences was performed with Decombinator V4. Expanded TCRs were defined as changing significantly between any two time points under a Poisson model with p below 0.0001. TCR abundances were normalised to the total number of TCRs sequenced in each sample and reported as counts per million. MAIT TCRs were defined by TRAV1-2 paired with TRAJ12, TRAJ20 or TRAJ33, and iNKT TCRs by TRAV10 paired with TRAJ18. A search of VDJdb, accessed on 1 November 2021, was run for TCRs annotated to CMV, EBV and SARS-CoV-2, with TCRs annotated for multiple antigens excluded. TCRdb reran the public reads through fastp at Q25 and MiXCR, keeping productive beta chains. Rows are combined by CDR3 protein, so each entry shows the most common genes and DNA. The authors' filters were not applied to this entry. For this sample the table gives 100,000 to 150,000 distinct CDR3 sequences, of which under 15% were detected only once. The ten largest clones add up to around a fifth of the sample.

This sequence uses TRBV19 and TRBJ2-3; there is no confident call for the D gene. The sequencing input was whole blood. This receptor was identified in an adult who was a healthcare worker with PCR-confirmed SARS-CoV-2 infection or an uninfected control (not recorded which). The nucleotide sequence reads as follows: TGTGCCAGTAGTAACCGGGCCCGCACAGATACGCAGTATTTT. It translates to CASSNRARTDTQYF. This CDR3, with the reference TRBV19 and TRBJ2-3 proteins standing in past its ends, gives the full variable domain DGGITQSPKYLFRKEGQNVTLSCEQNLNHDAMYWYRQDPGQGLRLIYYSQIVNDFQKGDIAEGYSVSREKKESFPLTVTSAQKNPTAFYLCASSNRARTDTQYFGPGTRLTVL.